The present entry profiles one T cell receptor beta chain with its context. These data are taken from a study of blood T cell repertoires in COVID-19. Sequencing was performed with immunoSEQ multiplex PCR; in TCRdb, only in-frame clones are kept and a portion is missing. The profile shows 75,000 to 80,000 clones, around nine tenths of them singletons. The CDR3 has 14 residues. The ends lost 5 bases at V and 5 bases at J; junction bases unmatched: 8. Per the germline V gene, CDR1 is SQVTM and CDR2 is ANQGSEA. This TCR derives from a human donor in a cohort sampled during active COVID-19. The V gene is TRBV29-1, the J gene TRBJ2-5, with 10 bases matching TRBD1. Sequenced sample: peripheral blood. For the CDR3, the DNA is TGCAGCGTTTCAGGACAGGGGGAGGGCGAGACCCAGTACTTC. Its protein is CSVSGQGEGETQYF.